This T cell receptor (beta chain) derives from a study of cytomegalovirus exposure and HLA in healthy donors. On this clone: Antigen unknown.

Points from the study as a whole: Some public TCRs appeared in many individuals, while most sequences were rare. A later analysis by the authors found several of the most significant clusters apparently linked to common viral pathogens.

V lost 6 bases and J lost 4, with 16 bases in between. The germline gives CDR1 SQVTM, CDR2 ANQGSEA. The CDR3 totals 14 residues. The PCR contained 60 Vbeta and 13 Jbeta primers. Original handling: Later, an analysis found some 80 million unique TCR beta chains, and 9.5 million to 11 million of these were shared. Assay: immunoSEQ multiplex PCR; the TCRdb copy retains only in-frame clones and omits some. That table supplies the V and J calls and clone size; D and trimming were determined from the DNA. This repertoire shows about 190,000 clones, about 76% found once; its top ten account for around 1.6%. The receptor was derived from a woman between 50 and 59 years old in good health and CMV-seronegative. Sequencing was done on a sample of PBMCs. The chain employs TRBV29-1 and TRBJ2-1; D is possibly TRBD1 (7 bases). CDR3 sequence (DNA): TGCAGCGTGGGAGAGCAGGGGGGATACAATGAGCAGTTCTTC. Its protein product is CSVGEQGGYNEQFF.